This TCR beta chain was identified during a study of blood T cell repertoires in COVID-19. For the study at large: The United States, Italy and Spain supplied acute and convalescent COVID-19 samples. PBMCs, B-cell-depleted T cells, or T cells were the source of the cDNA or gDNA that made up the material.

Germline V CDR1 and CDR2: LGHNA, YNFKEQ. The V gene end was trimmed by 0 bases and the J gene end by 0 bases; junction bases not matched to a gene: 6. The CDR3 is made up of 18 amino acids. Original processing methods: Cell counts per sample came from amplifying reference gene primers. The method was immunoSEQ multiplex PCR; TCRdb's version includes in-frame clones alone and lacks a portion of them. V and J calls and clone size are given by that table; D and trimming were obtained from the DNA. The sample lists 60,000 to 95,000 clones; approximately 90% were seen once. The J gene is TRBJ1-3, the V gene TRBV4-2; 9 nucleotides line up with TRBD1. This sequence originates from a human donor in a cohort sampled during active COVID-19. The sequencing sample was made of peripheral blood. In DNA form, the CDR3 reads TGTGCCAGCAGCCAAGATCGGACGGGACAGGGCTCTGGAAACACCATATATTTT. Amino acid sequence: CASSQDRTGQGSGNTIYF.